This TCR beta chain was retrieved from a study of CD8 T cells in ankylosing spondylitis. Overall study results and limits: Prior literature has documented some motif variants in synovial fluid and blood from reactive arthritis.

By quantitative 5'-RACE with molecular barcodes, the TCR beta libraries were made. MiXCR, applied by TCRdb to the 5' RACE reads, yields one record per CDR3 protein. The sample yields around 280,000 distinct CDR3 sequences, roughly 20% seen once. The trim removed 3 bases at V and 8 bases at J, leaving 1 base unmatched. CDR3 length: 14 residues. Looked up from germline, CDR1 is SGHNT and CDR2 is YYREEE (reference sequence). In regard to this clonotype: What it recognizes is unknown.

The specimen was blood, either unsorted or a sorted T cell fraction (not recorded which). This chain uses TRBV5-4 with TRBJ2-3, with 15 bases that match TRBD2. The receptor was isolated from a male donor with ankylosing spondylitis or in good health (not recorded which). CDR3 nucleotides: TGTGCCAGCAGCTGGGGACTAGCGGGAGGTACGCAGTATTTT. Translated: CASSWGLAGGTQYF.